This entry concerns a single T cell receptor (beta chain). Its cognate antigen has yet to be identified. This clone may be a read error of a much larger clone one base away. The approximately 39 donors, aged about 6 to 100 years, were systemically healthy Caucasian individuals from Russia. Ten milliliters of peripheral blood were drawn from each donor into EDTA-treated Vacutainer tubes. Ficoll-Paque density-gradient centrifugation was used to isolate PBMCs, with at least 7 million obtained per sample. Total RNA, at least 6 micrograms per sample, was extracted from PBMCs with Trizol reagent. For every donor, flow cytometry on a PBMC aliquot measured the percentage of naive CD45RAhigh/CD27high T cells. The receptor library was made with 5' RACE. The instrument was an Illumina HiSeq 2500. A second 7 to 11 cycle PCR used a sample-barcoded 5' primer and a J-beta primer mix. Each TCR beta cDNA molecule received a unique molecular identifier from a template-switch 5' adaptor carrying 12 random nucleotides. Each sample yielded at least 2.5 million CDR3-containing paired-end reads. First-strand cDNA synthesis was performed from all RNA using the Mint cDNA synthesis kit, with priming by a TRBC-specific oligonucleotide. Following uracil-DNA glycosylase treatment, a first 18-cycle PCR with universal primers M1SS and BC2_uni_R was performed on all cDNA. Processing in the source paper ran as follows. Normalization of each sample was performed by random selection of 1 million high-quality reads, each carrying a distinct molecular identifier. Reads sharing molecular identifiers were discarded rather than binned into consensus sequences. MiTCR, run with a Q25 quality threshold and the strictest error-elimination algorithm, handled CDR3 identification, clonotype clustering and error correction. Lower-bound total TCR beta diversity was estimated with a nonparametric unseen species model using Euler transformation. Through fastp at Q25 and MiXCR, TCRdb rebuilt clones from the public reads, retaining in-frame beta chains. Merged by CDR3 protein, the rows form single entries marked with the most common genes and DNA. The V and J calls and clone size are TCRdb's, not the authors'. The sample yields about 1,800,000 distinct CDR3 sequences; roughly 27% were counted once. The ten top clones hold about 7.7% of the sample.

This sample is part of a study of blood T cells in healthy people across ages (dated by TCRdb to 2014 to 2015). About the study as a whole: In model experiments, template switching captured about one uniquely barcoded TCR beta cDNA molecule for every two T cells. The study measured age-related changes in TCR beta repertoire diversity using deep sequencing normalized with unique cDNA molecular identifiers. Donors were grouped into four age groups: young (average approximately 15 years), middle-aged (39), aged (over 55) and long-lived (about 89). Donors of different ages were randomly distributed across sequencing lanes to avoid experimental bias. Two additional independent replicas of 1 million unique cDNA reads from the same blood draw were analyzed for two donors (one aged 18 to 30 and one aged 80 or older). Broad study findings and their caveats: The percentage of naive T cells measured by flow cytometry correlated strongly with observed TCR beta diversity. As age increased, observed TCR beta diversity per million T cells dropped in a roughly linear way, and a significant reduction was already evident by age roughly 36. Because the CMV infection status of the donors was unknown, age-related changes in expanded clonotypes may potentially have been confounded. Because profiling used bulk unsorted PBMCs, naive and antigen-experienced compartments could not be compared conclusively. Estimates of total diversity based on one million sequenced T cells were regarded as lower bounds and as underestimates. Compared with the aged group, the long-lived group had more naive CD4+ T cells, fewer expanded clones and increased TCR diversity, suggesting age selection.

The germline V gene sets CDR1 to SQVTM and CDR2 to ANQGSEA. The CDR3, cysteine through phenylalanine, is 12 amino acids long. Solely the CDR3 DNA is kept, with 36 bases framed from the first base. The sequence derives from a woman aged 25 to 39 in good health. The chain couples TRBV29-1 to TRBJ2-1, and TRBD2 may be the D gene, going by 6 matching bases. The sequencing input was blood. The CDR3 reads as follows: CSVKADYNKQFF. The sequence in DNA is TGCAGCGTTAAAGCGGACTACAATAAGCAGTTCTTC.